These 3 T cell receptor beta chains came from one sample sequenced in a study of tissue T cells after allogeneic stem cell transplantation. Time point of the sample: mouse harvest day 7 after allogeneic transplant. Mouse grafts combined 10^7 T-cell-depleted bone marrow cells with 10^6 splenic CD5+ T cells. Data came from immunoSEQ multiplex PCR; TCRdb stores just in-frame clones and leaves some out. The sample lists approximately 5,000 clones; roughly 50% were seen once. Sequences were obtained from gut tissue. The receptors stem from a female BALB/c mouse given C57BL/6 T cells with graft-versus-host disease after an allogeneic hematopoietic cell transplant.

The sample holds one count of this clone. Gene names and germline match the mouse. The read stops 1 residue short of the end of the CDR3; the missing end is completed from the germline J gene. The V gene is TRBV26, the J gene TRBJ1-2; D perhaps matches TRBD1 (6 bases). Trimming cost V 6 bases and J 1 base, with 9 bases left between them. Germline CDR1 is KGHPV and CDR2 is FQNQEV (reference sequence). The CDR3 is made up of 13 amino acids. CDR3 DNA (partial): TGTGCCAGCAGAATACAGGGAAACTCCGACTACACC. It codes for CASRIQGNSDYT. The complete CDR3 protein is CASRIQGNSDYTF.

Regarding this clone: Gene names refer to mouse genes. The missing CDR3 end, 1 residue past where the read stops, is filled in from the germline J gene. The chain uses TRBV31 and TRBJ2-4; no definite D call. This CDR3 contains 13 residues. The V gene's germline CDR1 is GKSSPN and CDR2 SITVG. Trimming left V 0 bases short and J 0 bases short, with 4 bases between. Incomplete CDR3 DNA: TGTGCCTGGAGTCTGGGAAGTCAAAACACCTTGTAC. Translated, it gives CAWSLGSQNTLY. The CDR3, in full, reads CAWSLGSQNTLYF.

With regard to this clone: Here the gene names and germline are mouse. The CDR3 extends 1 residue past the end of the read, so its final part is completed from the germline J gene. This chain links TRBV2 with TRBJ2-1; 12 bases align to TRBD2. V lost 2 bases to trimming and J lost 8 bases; unmatched junction nucleotides: 4. Germline V lookup: CDR1 LGHNA, CDR2 YSYQKL. The CDR3 extends over 15 amino acids. CDR3 residues: CASSQPGLGGSEQFF. Incomplete CDR3 DNA: TGTGCCAGCAGCCAACCGGGACTGGGGGGATCTGAGCAGTTC.